What follows are 3 T cell receptor beta chains derived from one specimen sequenced in a study of immune heterogeneity within non-small cell lung tumors. Template was bulk tumor genomic DNA, roughly 580 ng per sample. Several biopsies were spaced far apart within each primary tumor and obtained as surgery took place. Samples came from untreated patients having curative surgery for newly diagnosed non-small cell lung cancer. It was with 32 V and 13 J primers that multiplex PCR amplified TCR beta CDR3. One entry per CDR3 protein, called by TCRdb with MiXCR from the multiplex PCR reads. The data contain roughly 6,000 distinct CDR3 sequences, roughly a fifth of them singletons. The sample comprised lung tumor tissue. These receptors all come from a woman aged 60-75 years with non-small cell lung cancer.

This clonotype is medium-sized by share. V gene TRBV20-1 combines with J gene TRBJ1-1, with D perhaps matching TRBD1 (6 bases). The CDR3 loop spans 15 amino acids. The germline V and J ends were trimmed by 1 base and 5 bases, with 17 bases remaining between them. Germline CDR1 DFQATT, CDR2 SNEGSKA (reference sequence). The CDR3 spells CSARAGGGRWTEAFF. CDR3 DNA sequence: TGCAGTGCTAGAGCGGGTGGGGGGCGCTGGACTGAAGCTTTCTTT.

V gene TRBV2 combines with J gene TRBJ2-7; 7 positions match TRBD2. This CDR3 is 13 amino acids long. V shed 3 bases and J 4 bases; nucleotides not matched to a gene: 3. The germline CDR1 and CDR2 sequences are SNHLY and FYNNEI. The CDR3 protein is CASSDGLGYEQYF. The DNA of the CDR3 is TGTGCCAGCAGTGACGGACTAGGTTACGAGCAGTACTTC.

This clonotype was detected only a few times. The chain couples TRBV6-2 or TRBV6-3 to TRBJ2-1, with no clear D. Trimming pared 2 bases from V and 9 bases from J, leaving 14 bases between. Per the germline V gene, CDR1 is MNHEY and CDR2 is SVGEGT. This CDR3 is built from 14 residues. CDR3: CASSYRLIVSEQFF. In DNA form, the CDR3 reads TGTGCCAGCAGTTACAGGCTGATAGTGAGTGAGCAGTTCTTC.